This TCR beta chain comes out of a study of T-cell memory formation after mild COVID-19. Study-level background: Largely, TCR clusters stayed within a single donor.

A few counts support this clonotype. The antigen remains unidentified. Study-wide points: There was a balanced CD4/CD8 profile in clones contracting day 15 to 85, and later expanders leaned CD4+. Cross-reactive memory apparently joined, as some responding clones appeared in pre-infection memory.

The germline CDR1 and CDR2 sequences are MGHRA and YSYEKL. Trimming took off 4 bases at V and 0 bases at J, with 10 bases between the two ends. This CDR3 is built from 15 residues. Constant-segment primers served in 5'RACE that generated TCR alpha and TCR beta cDNA libraries bearing sample barcodes and UMIs. Using its own MiXCR run on the 5' RACE reads, TCRdb lists one record per CDR3 protein. The table lists under 700,000 distinct CDR3 sequences, about a fifth of them singletons. The rearrangement links TRBV4-1 to TRBJ1-5; D unresolved. The sequence derives from an adult woman who had mild COVID-19 (a few samples of this study predate the infection). Cell type and time point are not known. Sequencing was done on a sample of PBMCs or a T cell subset sorted from them (not recorded which). CDR3 sequence reads: CASSPQEFSNQPQHF. CDR3 coding DNA: TGCGCCAGCAGCCCCCAGGAATTTAGCAATCAGCCCCAGCATTTT.